This T cell receptor beta chain stems from a study of neurological immune-mediated disorders. Time point defined: technical triplicate 1. Sorted libraries used about 930,000 CD4+ or CD8+ T cells. CDR3 length: 15 amino acids. Germline assignment: CDR1 SGHRS and CDR2 YFSETQ. The V and J ends lost 2 bases and 7 bases respectively, with 18 bases between them. This clonotype was picked up many times. 5'RACE with 10-nucleotide random UMIs generated the cDNA. Sequencing runs each generated in excess of 180 million TCR-beta sequences derived from 15-18 subjects. TCRdb ran MiXCR on the 5' RACE reads and lists one entry per CDR3 protein. The table has some 25,000 distinct CDR3 sequences, about 13% seen once.

Material for sequencing was CD4+ T cells from blood. The receptor comes from a female donor with HTLV-1-associated myelopathy (HAM/TSP). V and J are TRBV5-1 and TRBJ1-1; D may be TRBD1 (6 bases). CDR3 DNA sequence: TGCGCCAGCAGCTTTGTGGAGGGGCAGGGGATTGAAGCTTTCTTT. Its protein product is CASSFVEGQGIEAFF.